This entry is about one T cell receptor (beta chain). Some clones are missing from TCRdb's copy, which holds only in-frame ones; the method was immunoSEQ multiplex PCR. The profile covers some 80,000 clones, with nearly 95% appearing a single time and 1.1% taken by the ten largest. CDR1 is MNHNY, CDR2 SVGAGI, per germline (reference sequence). This CDR3 region has 13 residues. V was trimmed by 0 bases and J by 8 bases, leaving 10 bases between them. This sample was included in a study of T cell changes during pregnancy in multiple sclerosis. The clonotype originates from a female donor with multiple sclerosis, enrolled in a pregnancy study. The chain employs TRBV6-6 and TRBJ1-1, with D unresolved. The sample was peripheral blood, taken in the second trimester of pregnancy. The DNA of the CDR3 is TGTGCCAGCAGTTACTCGATGTCGGGGGAAGCTTTCTTT. Translated, it gives CASSYSMSGEAFF.